This T cell receptor (beta chain) was recorded in a study of OX40 agonist ivuxolimab in advanced cancers. Whole-study context: Earlier treatment with anti-PD-1, anti-PD-L1 or anti-CTLA-4 was permitted, and roughly 40% had received some. Notes on the study in general: CD4+ and CD8+ blood T cells expanded clonally by week 6 at 0.1 to 3.0 mg/kg.

Turning to this clone: Its antigen is not known.

The V segment lost 5 bases and the J segment 5 bases; nucleotides outside the gene matches: 5. There are 15 residues in the CDR3. Germline V lookup: CDR1 SGHAT, CDR2 FQNNGV. This table comes from immunoSEQ multiplex PCR, and its TCRdb copy is limited to in-frame clones, with some not included. There are 50,000 or so clones in the sample; 88% occur only once, and about 0.68% lies in the top ten. The V gene is TRBV11-2, the J gene TRBJ2-2, with 10 bases aligning to TRBD2. The sample in question was CD4+ or CD8+ T cells sorted from blood, obtained in a trial of the OX40 agonist ivuxolimab. The sequence came from an adult with an advanced solid tumor such as melanoma, head and neck, liver or kidney cancer. The CDR3 protein is CASSPSGRATGELFF. The CDR3 DNA is TGTGCCAGCAGCCCCAGCGGGAGGGCGACCGGGGAGCTGTTTTTT.